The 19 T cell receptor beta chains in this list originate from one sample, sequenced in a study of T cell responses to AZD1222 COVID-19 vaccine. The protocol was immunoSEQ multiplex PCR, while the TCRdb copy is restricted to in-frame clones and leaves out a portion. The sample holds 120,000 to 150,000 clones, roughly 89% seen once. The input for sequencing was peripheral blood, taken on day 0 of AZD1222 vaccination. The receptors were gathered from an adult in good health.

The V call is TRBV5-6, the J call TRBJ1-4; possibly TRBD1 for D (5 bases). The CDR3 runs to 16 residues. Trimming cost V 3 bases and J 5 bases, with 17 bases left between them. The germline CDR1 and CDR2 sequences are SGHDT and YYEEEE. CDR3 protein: CASSWMSGYKNEKLFF. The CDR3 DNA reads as TGTGCCAGCAGCTGGATGTCAGGGTATAAGAATGAAAAACTGTTTTTT.

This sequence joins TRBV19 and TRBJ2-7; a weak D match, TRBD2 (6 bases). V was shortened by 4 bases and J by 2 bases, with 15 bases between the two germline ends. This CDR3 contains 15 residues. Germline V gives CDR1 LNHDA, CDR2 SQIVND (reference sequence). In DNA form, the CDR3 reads TGTGCCAGTAGTAAGCAGGGACTCTCGGCCTACGAGCAGTACTTC. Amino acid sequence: CASSKQGLSAYEQYF.

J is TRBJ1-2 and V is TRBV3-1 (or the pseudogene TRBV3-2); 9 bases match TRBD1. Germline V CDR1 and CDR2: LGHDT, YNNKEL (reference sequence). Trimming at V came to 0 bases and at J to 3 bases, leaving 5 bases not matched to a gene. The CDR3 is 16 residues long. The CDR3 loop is CASSQEWGQGHYGYTF. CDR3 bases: TGTGCCAGCAGCCAAGAGTGGGGACAGGGACACTATGGCTACACCTTC.

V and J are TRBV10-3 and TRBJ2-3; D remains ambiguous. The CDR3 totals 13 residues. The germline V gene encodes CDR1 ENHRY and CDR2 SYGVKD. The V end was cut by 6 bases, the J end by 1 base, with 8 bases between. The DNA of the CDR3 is TGTGCCATCAGAGTTTCCCGCACAGATACGCAGTATTTT. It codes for CAIRVSRTDTQYF.

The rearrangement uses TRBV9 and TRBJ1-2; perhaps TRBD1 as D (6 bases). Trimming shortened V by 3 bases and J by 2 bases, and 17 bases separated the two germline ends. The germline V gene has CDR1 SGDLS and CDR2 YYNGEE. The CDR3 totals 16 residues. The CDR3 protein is CASSDPVGGLNYGYTF. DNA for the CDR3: TGTGCCAGCAGCGACCCGGTTGGGGGCCTAAACTATGGCTACACCTTC.

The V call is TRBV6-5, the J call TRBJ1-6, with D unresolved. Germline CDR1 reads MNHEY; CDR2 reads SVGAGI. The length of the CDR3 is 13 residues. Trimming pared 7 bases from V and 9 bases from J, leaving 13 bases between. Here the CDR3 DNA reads TGTGCCAGCAAGGTTGCGGTTAGTTCACCCCTCCACTTT. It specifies CASKVAVSSPLHF.

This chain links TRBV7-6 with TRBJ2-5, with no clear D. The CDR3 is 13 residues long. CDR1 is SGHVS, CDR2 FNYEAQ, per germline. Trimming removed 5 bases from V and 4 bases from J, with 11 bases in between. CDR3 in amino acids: CASSRTMAETQYF. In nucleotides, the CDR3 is TGTGCCAGCAGCCGGACCATGGCAGAGACCCAGTACTTC.

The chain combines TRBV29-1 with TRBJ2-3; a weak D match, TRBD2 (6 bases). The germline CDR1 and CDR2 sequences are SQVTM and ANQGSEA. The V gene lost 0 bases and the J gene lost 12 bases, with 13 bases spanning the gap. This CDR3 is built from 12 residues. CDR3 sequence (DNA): TGCAGCGTTGAAGAGGGGGTAGCGGCTCAGTATTTT. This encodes CSVEEGVAAQYF.

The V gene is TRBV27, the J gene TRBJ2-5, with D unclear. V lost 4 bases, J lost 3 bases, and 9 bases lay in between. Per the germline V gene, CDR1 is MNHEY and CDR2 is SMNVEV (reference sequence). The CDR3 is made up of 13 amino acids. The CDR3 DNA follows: TGTGCCAGCAGTTATCAAAAAAAAGAGACCCAGTACTTC. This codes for CASSYQKKETQYF.

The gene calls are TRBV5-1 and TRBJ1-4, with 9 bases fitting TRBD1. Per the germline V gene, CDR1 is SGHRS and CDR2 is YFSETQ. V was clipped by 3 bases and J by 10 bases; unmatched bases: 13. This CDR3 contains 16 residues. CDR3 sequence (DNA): TGCGCCAGCAGCTCACGCTCGGACAGGGGCGGCGGAAAACTGTTTTTT. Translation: CASSSRSDRGGGKLFF.

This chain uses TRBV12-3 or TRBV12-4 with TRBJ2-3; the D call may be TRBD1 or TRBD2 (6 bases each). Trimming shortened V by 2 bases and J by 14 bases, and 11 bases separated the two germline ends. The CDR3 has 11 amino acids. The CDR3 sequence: CASSLLRDTYF. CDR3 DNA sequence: TGTGCCAGCAGTTTATTGCGGGACACGTATTTT.

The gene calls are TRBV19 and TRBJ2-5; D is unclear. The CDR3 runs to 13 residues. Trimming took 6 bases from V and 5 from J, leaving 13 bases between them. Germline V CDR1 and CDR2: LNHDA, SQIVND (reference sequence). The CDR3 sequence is CASSPLGRETQYF. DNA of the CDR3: TGTGCCAGTAGCCCCCTGGGCCGGGAGACCCAGTACTTC.

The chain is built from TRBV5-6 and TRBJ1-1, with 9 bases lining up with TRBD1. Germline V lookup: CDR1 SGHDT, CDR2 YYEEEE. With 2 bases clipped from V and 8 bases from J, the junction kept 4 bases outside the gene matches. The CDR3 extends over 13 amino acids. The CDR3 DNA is TGTGCCAGCAGCTTCTGGACAGGGGAGGAAGCTTTCTTT. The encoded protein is CASSFWTGEEAFF.

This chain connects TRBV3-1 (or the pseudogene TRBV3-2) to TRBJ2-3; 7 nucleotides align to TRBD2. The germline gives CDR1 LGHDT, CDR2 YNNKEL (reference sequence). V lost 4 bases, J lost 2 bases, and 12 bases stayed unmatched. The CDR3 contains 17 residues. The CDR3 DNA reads TGTGCCAGCAGCCTCCCCGCGGCTAGCGGATACACAGATACGCAGTATTTT. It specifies CASSLPAASGYTDTQYF.

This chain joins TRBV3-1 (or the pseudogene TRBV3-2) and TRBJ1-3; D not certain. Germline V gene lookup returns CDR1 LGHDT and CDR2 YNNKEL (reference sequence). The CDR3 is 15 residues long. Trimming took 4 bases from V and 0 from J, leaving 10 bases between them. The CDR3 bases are TGTGCCAGCAGCCCCCAACCGGGCTCTGGAAACACCATATATTTT. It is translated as CASSPQPGSGNTIYF.

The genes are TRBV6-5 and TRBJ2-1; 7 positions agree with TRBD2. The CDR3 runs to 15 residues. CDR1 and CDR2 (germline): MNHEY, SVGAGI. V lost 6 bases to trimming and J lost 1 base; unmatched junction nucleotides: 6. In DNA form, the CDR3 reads TGTGCCAGCAGCCGAACTAGCGCATCCTACAATGAGCAGTTCTTC. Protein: CASSRTSASYNEQFF.

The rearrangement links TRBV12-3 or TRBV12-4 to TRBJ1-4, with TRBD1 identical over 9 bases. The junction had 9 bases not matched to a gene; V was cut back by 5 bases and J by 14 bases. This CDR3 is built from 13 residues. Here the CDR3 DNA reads TGTGCCAGCAGTCCAGACAGGGGGTGGGGGCTGTTTTTT. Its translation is CASSPDRGWGLFF.

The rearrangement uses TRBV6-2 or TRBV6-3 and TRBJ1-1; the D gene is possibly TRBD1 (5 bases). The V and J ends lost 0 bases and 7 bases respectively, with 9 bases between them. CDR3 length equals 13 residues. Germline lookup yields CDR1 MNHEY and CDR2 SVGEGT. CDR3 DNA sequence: TGTGCCAGCAGTTACTCGAGACAGCGTGAAGCTTTCTTT. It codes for CASSYSRQREAFF.

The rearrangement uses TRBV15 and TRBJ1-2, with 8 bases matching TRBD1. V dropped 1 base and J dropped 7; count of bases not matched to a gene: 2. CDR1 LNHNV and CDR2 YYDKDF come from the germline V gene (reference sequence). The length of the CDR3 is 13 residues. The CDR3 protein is CATSRADRGGYTF. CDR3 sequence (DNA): TGTGCCACCAGCAGAGCCGACAGGGGTGGCTACACCTTC.